This T cell receptor beta chain was recovered during a study of T cell responses to AZD1222 COVID-19 vaccine. Sequencing was performed with immunoSEQ multiplex PCR; in TCRdb, only in-frame clones are kept and a portion is missing. Of about 80,000 clones listed, 80% to 90% are singletons. Some second doses came at about 4 weeks and others at about 12 weeks; these were pooled. This CDR3 has 14 residues. Trimming took off 7 bases at V and 7 bases at J, with 16 bases between the two ends. Germline CDR1 reads MNHNY; CDR2 reads SVGAGI (reference sequence). Sequencing was performed on peripheral blood, taken 28 days after the second AZD1222 dose. This sequence was found in an adult who received the AZD1222 COVID-19 vaccine. The J gene is TRBJ1-4, the V gene TRBV6-6, with D perhaps matching TRBD1 (6 bases). CDR3 sequence: CASNIQGIGEKLFF. In DNA form, the CDR3 reads TGTGCCAGCAATATACAGGGAATCGGTGAAAAACTGTTTTTT.